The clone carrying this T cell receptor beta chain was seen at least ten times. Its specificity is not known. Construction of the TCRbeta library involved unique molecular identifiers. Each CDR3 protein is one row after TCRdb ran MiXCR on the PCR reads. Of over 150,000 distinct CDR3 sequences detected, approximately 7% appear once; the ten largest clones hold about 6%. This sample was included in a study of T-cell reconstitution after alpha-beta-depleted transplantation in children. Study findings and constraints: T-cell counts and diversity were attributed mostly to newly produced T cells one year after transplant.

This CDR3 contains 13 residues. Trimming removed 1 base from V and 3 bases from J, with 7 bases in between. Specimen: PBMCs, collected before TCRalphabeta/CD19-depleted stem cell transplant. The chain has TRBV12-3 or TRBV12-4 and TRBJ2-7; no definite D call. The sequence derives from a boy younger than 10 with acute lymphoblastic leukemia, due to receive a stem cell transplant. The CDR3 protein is CASSLGVDYEQYF. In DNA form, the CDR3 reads TGTGCCAGCAGTTTAGGGGTCGACTACGAGCAGTACTTC.